This T cell receptor (beta chain) was sequenced in a study of blood T cell repertoires in COVID-19. Whole-study context: Both acute and convalescent COVID-19 samples were obtained from the United States, Italy and Spain.

Profiled with immunoSEQ multiplex PCR; TCRdb holds only in-frame clones, not every one. The sample shows about 370,000 clones, around nine tenths of them seen only once. Participant reports of clinical history set cohort assignment. The sample consisted of PBMCs or T cells enriched from blood (not recorded which). The clonotype comes from a young woman who had recovered from COVID-19.

The CDR3: CASSIGGEENTEAFF. The CDR3, as DNA: TGTGCCAGTAGTATAGGAGGGGAGGAAAACACTGAAGCTTTCTTT. The chain links TRBV19 to TRBJ1-1; D is perhaps TRBD1 (5 bases). V lost 1 base and J lost 2, with 11 bases in between. The CDR3 has 15 amino acids. In germline, CDR1 is LNHDA, CDR2 SQIVND (reference sequence).